This record looks at one T cell receptor (beta chain) sequence and its context. This receptor's antigen is unknown. No per-base quality is available; no much larger clone lies one base away. This entry is derived from a study of post-analysis software for immune sequencing data (dated by TCRdb to between 2015 and 2016). About the study as a whole: Disease courses on record covered relapsing-remitting, secondary progressive and progressive-relapsing multiple sclerosis, though some patients had no subtype annotation. Patient repertoires were compared against about a dozen previously published healthy control repertoires from donors aged 6 to 25 years. A subset of samples was prepared in parallel using single-end sample barcoding, then pooled and co-amplified after Illumina adapter ligation.

V lost 5 bases and J lost 7 bases; the stretch between them is 14 bases long. The CDR3 measures 14 amino acids from cysteine to phenylalanine. Only the CDR3 DNA stays, 42 bases, in frame from base 1. As encoded in the germline V gene (reference sequence), CDR1 is MNHEY while CDR2 is SMNVEV. To demonstrate the VDJtools post-analysis software, the study profiled TCR beta repertoires from the peripheral blood of 10 to 15 young patients with multiple sclerosis. Multiple sclerosis patients were children and adolescents aged about 6 to 16 years. The study at large found these results: Normalized Chao1 diversity was significantly lower in multiple sclerosis patients than controls, suggesting substantial peripheral T-cell clonal expansion. The control group was slightly older than the multiple sclerosis patient group. Patients showed significantly higher frequencies than controls for a few TRBV segments, among them TRBV5-6, TRBV5-1 and TRBV20-1. When samples were clustered directly using the F measure, samples prepared in the same batch co-clustered strongly, which prompted a batch-effect correction.

Libraries were constructed by PCR. The data were produced on an Illumina HiSeq 2500. To reduce PCR and sequencing biases, unique molecular identifiers were built into the TCR beta cDNA libraries. Approximately 500,000 cDNA molecules were obtained for every 1 to 10 million input T cells, so each molecule roughly corresponded to one T cell. The same protocol used for the earlier healthy control dataset was applied to prepare and sequence the patient libraries. Samples belonging to the same batch were prepared together, multiplexed and sequenced on a shared HiSeq lane. In the authors' own workflow: MIGEC handled the raw barcoded reads, throwing out single-read molecular identifier groups before consensus assembly and CDR3 extraction. VDJtools was used for post-analysis of the clonotype tables, with diversity normalized by down-sampling every dataset to the smallest sample size. In repertoire overlap clustering, CDR3 amino acid sequences, but not nucleotide sequences, were matched to correct batch-related cross-sample contamination. TCRdb reprocessed the public reads (quality trimming at Q25 with fastp, clone calling with MiXCR) and kept in-frame beta chains. For every CDR3 protein sequence, its rows merge into one entry that carries the most common genes and DNA. The V and J calls were determined by TCRdb, not by the authors. This sample comprises 700,000 to 800,000 distinct CDR3 sequences, roughly 27% of them detected only once. The ten largest clones capture roughly 0.57% of the sample.

The rearranged segments are TRBV27 and TRBJ1-4, with TRBD1 tentatively as D gene (5 bases match). The sample comprised blood. This sequence originates from a girl under 18 with multiple sclerosis. The bases are TGTGCCAGCAGTCCAGGGTTGCCTGTTGAAAAACTGTTTTTT. Its coded protein is CASSPGLPVEKLFF.